The 15 T cell receptor beta chains in this list originate from one sample, sequenced in a study of blood T cell repertoires in COVID-19. Using immunoSEQ multiplex PCR, the repertoire was profiled, and TCRdb retains in-frame clones only, with some absent. This table has hundreds of thousands of clones, around 90% appearing once. Material: peripheral blood. The receptors shown here come from a man between 18 and 35 years old with active or convalescent COVID-19.

The J gene is TRBJ2-7, the V gene TRBV7-8; 13 positions match TRBD2. The V gene end was trimmed by 5 bases and the J gene end by 3 bases; junction bases not matched to a gene: 7. The germline V gene encodes CDR1 SGHVS and CDR2 FQNEAQ. The CDR3 runs 16 residues. The CDR3 coding sequence is TGTGCCAGCAGCCTCCGGACTAGCGGGGGTAGCTACGAGCAGTACTTC. It translates to CASSLRTSGGSYEQYF.

V is TRBV11-2 and J is TRBJ2-7; TRBD2 aligns across 9 bases. CDR3 length equals 14 residues. V was clipped by 4 bases and J by 8 bases; unmatched bases: 9. The germline CDR1 and CDR2 sequences are SGHAT and FQNNGV. CDR3 coding DNA: TGTGCCAGCAGCTCCAGGGCGGGGGGGTTACAGCAGTACTTC. This encodes CASSSRAGGLQQYF.

This chain links TRBV6-4 with TRBJ1-1, with D unresolved. Trimming cost V 6 bases and J 0 bases, with 14 bases left between them. Germline-derived CDR1 and CDR2 are MRHNA and SNTAGT. The CDR3 runs 15 residues. In nucleotides, the CDR3 is TGTGCCAGCAGGCAGGAGGGCATGCTGAACACTGAAGCTTTCTTT. The encoded protein is CASRQEGMLNTEAFF.

The chain uses TRBV9 and TRBJ1-2; 7 bases are shared with TRBD1. J was trimmed by 4 bases and V by 4 bases; bases with no gene match: 4. CDR3 size: 13 residues. CDR1 and CDR2 from the germline V gene are SGDLS and YYNGEE. This chain's CDR3 is CASSQQGPYGYTF. CDR3 DNA: TGTGCCAGCAGCCAACAGGGGCCCTATGGCTACACCTTC.

The chain is built from TRBV6-5 and TRBJ2-6; no definite D call. Germline CDR1 is MNHEY and CDR2 is SVGAGI. Trimming removed 8 bases from V and 0 bases from J, with 8 bases in between. The CDR3 spans 14 residues. In DNA form, the CDR3 reads TGTGCCAGCCTCTTGAGCTCTGGGGCCAACGTCCTGACTTTC. Encoded protein: CASLLSSGANVLTF.

V and J are TRBV5-1 and TRBJ2-7, with D hard to call. The CDR3 is 14 amino acids. V lost 0 bases, J lost 3 bases, and 10 bases lay in between. Germline V lookup: CDR1 SGHRS, CDR2 YFSETQ. CDR3 in DNA: TGCGCCAGCAGCTTGGATGTAGATGACTACGAGCAGTACTTC. Translation: CASSLDVDDYEQYF.

The V call is TRBV5-5, the J call TRBJ2-7; 11 nucleotides match TRBD1. The length of the CDR3 is 14 residues. Germline lookup yields CDR1 SGHKS and CDR2 YYEKEE (reference sequence). The V segment lost 4 bases and the J segment 6 bases; nucleotides outside the gene matches: 6. The CDR3 DNA sequence: TGTGCCAGCAGCCTCCGGGACAGGGGGTCCGAGCAGTACTTC. This translates into CASSLRDRGSEQYF. Using reference TRBV5-5 and TRBJ2-7 for the parts outside the CDR3, the full variable domain is DAGVTQSPTHLIKTRGQQVTLRCSPISGHKSVSWYQQVLGQGPQFIFQYYEKEERGRGNFPDRFSARQFPNYSSELNVNALLLGDSALYLCASSLRDRGSEQYFGPGTRLTVT.

This chain links TRBV24-1 with TRBJ2-5; D is possibly TRBD2 (6 bases). This CDR3 is 14 amino acids long. With 4 bases removed from V and 0 bases from J, the gap between germline ends came to 8 bases. Germline assignment: CDR1 KGHDR and CDR2 SFDVKD. CDR3 in amino acids: CATSEGGYQETQYF. The CDR3 DNA is TGTGCCACCAGTGAAGGAGGGTACCAAGAGACCCAGTACTTC.

The genes are TRBV28 and TRBJ1-2; 7 nucleotides agree with TRBD1. With 3 bases clipped from V and 7 bases from J, the junction kept 8 bases outside the gene matches. Germline V gene sequence: CDR1 MDHEN, CDR2 SYDVKM. The length of the CDR3 is 14 residues. The CDR3 DNA reads as TGTGCCAGCAGTTTGTTAGCTGACAGGGTTGGCTACACCTTC. Translated: CASSLLADRVGYTF.

This chain links TRBV6-5 with TRBJ1-5; D is undetermined. The V end lost 8 bases, the J end lost 1 base, and 12 bases lay between the germline ends. The length of the CDR3 is 14 residues. Germline V gene sequence: CDR1 MNHEY, CDR2 SVGAGI. Here the CDR3 reads CASYEALSNQPQHF. CDR3 nucleotide sequence: TGTGCCAGCTACGAGGCTTTAAGCAATCAGCCCCAGCATTTT.

V gene TRBV5-1 combines with J gene TRBJ2-7; D is perhaps TRBD2 (5 bases). The V gene's germline CDR1 is SGHRS and CDR2 YFSETQ. Trimming shortened V by 4 bases and J by 0 bases, and 11 bases separated the two germline ends. This CDR3 comprises 14 residues. CDR3 in DNA: TGCGCCAGCAGCGCCGGGATTAGCTCCTACGAGCAGTACTTC. Its protein is CASSAGISSYEQYF.

This chain joins TRBV3-1 (or the pseudogene TRBV3-2) and TRBJ2-5, with TRBD1 matching over 7 bases. V trimming: 7 bases; J trimming: 5 bases; junction bases outside the gene matches: 10. CDR1 is LGHDT and CDR2 is YNNKEL in the germline V gene (reference sequence). This CDR3 is 14 amino acids long. In nucleotides, the CDR3 is TGTGCCAGCATCCTGACAGGGCCTGGGGAGACCCAGTACTTC. Translating gives CASILTGPGETQYF.

This clone was observed a single time. This rearrangement joins TRBV25-1 to TRBJ1-1; 8 bases are a match to TRBD1. The CDR3 totals 15 residues. Germline CDR1 is MGHDK and CDR2 is SYGVNS. V lost 5 bases to trimming and J lost 6 bases; unmatched junction nucleotides: 11. The CDR3: CASSPPRDRHAEAFF. The CDR3 bases are TGTGCCAGCAGTCCACCGCGGGACAGGCATGCTGAAGCTTTCTTT.

The chain links TRBV5-1 to TRBJ2-5, with D tentatively TRBD2 (5 bases). Trimming cost V 0 bases and J 2 bases, with 11 bases left between them. The CDR3 is 15 amino acids. Per the germline V gene, CDR1 is SGHRS and CDR2 is YFSETQ. The CDR3 sequence: CASSLDEGRQETQYF. In DNA form, the CDR3 reads TGCGCCAGCAGCTTGGATGAGGGCAGACAAGAGACCCAGTACTTC.

The chain is built from TRBV28 and TRBJ2-7; TRBD1 might be the D (7 bases). V dropped 5 bases and J dropped 3 bases, with 20 bases sitting between them. There are 16 residues in the CDR3. Germline V CDR1 and CDR2: MDHEN, SYDVKM. CDR3 region: CASSEAGGLGFYEQYF. The CDR3 DNA is TGTGCCAGCAGTGAGGCAGGGGGGTTGGGGTTCTACGAGCAGTACTTC.